The 14 T cell receptor beta chains presented below share a single source sample, sequenced in a study of Ad26.COV2.S vaccination and SARS-CoV-2 variants. Specified treatment: around 19 received Ad26.COV2.S at low or high dose, single or two shots; roughly five received placebo; per-sample allocation not given. Day 63 after the first injection of vaccine or placebo was the sampling time. The repertoire was sequenced with immunoSEQ multiplex PCR; TCRdb's copy has only in-frame clones and lacks some. The sample carries around 380,000 clones, roughly nine tenths recorded once. The sequencing here drew on peripheral blood, taken in a trial of Ad26.COV2.S vaccine versus placebo. These receptors all stem from a person aged 18-60 years who received the Ad26.COV2.S COVID-19 vaccine or a placebo.

The V call is TRBV7-2, the J call TRBJ1-2, with unresolved D. The CDR3 is 15 residues long. Per germline, CDR1 SGHTA and CDR2 FQGNSA. V was cut by 5 bases and J by 8 bases, with 21 bases left in between. Here the CDR3 reads CASSPPGFGRWGYTF. CDR3 DNA: TGTGCCAGCAGCCCCCCGGGTTTCGGGAGATGGGGCTACACCTTC.

The rearrangement links TRBV4-1 to TRBJ2-2; possibly TRBD2 for D (6 bases). CDR1 and CDR2 (germline): MGHRA, YSYEKL. V lost 4 bases and J 6 bases, leaving 12 bases between the germline ends. This CDR3 has 14 residues. The CDR3 spells CASSPLSGAGELFF. CDR3 DNA sequence: TGCGCCAGCAGCCCCCTGTCGGGGGCCGGGGAGCTGTTTTTT.

This clone was recorded only once. V is TRBV10-3 and J is TRBJ2-7; a weak D match, TRBD1 (5 bases). The germline gives CDR1 ENHRY, CDR2 SYGVKD. This CDR3 comprises 14 residues. The V and J ends lost 10 bases and 2 bases respectively, with 18 bases between them. The CDR3 protein is CATRQDMRTYEQYF. Here the CDR3 DNA reads TGTGCCACCCGTCAGGACATGAGAACCTACGAGCAGTACTTC.

J is TRBJ2-5 and V is TRBV7-9; 7 nucleotides align to TRBD2. Germline CDR1 reads SEHNR; CDR2 reads FQNEAQ (reference sequence). V dropped 6 bases and J dropped 1; count of bases not matched to a gene: 8. CDR3 size: 15 residues. As DNA, the CDR3 is TGTGCCAGCAGTCTCGGACTAGACCTCCAAGAGACCCAGTACTTC. Protein: CASSLGLDLQETQYF.

The chain has TRBV4-1 and TRBJ1-5; D is uncertain. Looked up from germline, CDR1 is MGHRA and CDR2 is YSYEKL. V lost 0 bases, J lost 9 bases, and 9 bases lay in between. CDR3 length: 13 residues. The CDR3 DNA reads TGCGCCAGCAGCCAAGAAGGGAAGGGGCCCCAGCATTTT. It is translated as CASSQEGKGPQHF.

This chain uses TRBV4-1 with TRBJ2-7, with D maybe TRBD1 (5 bases). Trimming left V 0 bases short and J 7 bases short, with 19 bases between. CDR3 size: 16 residues. The germline gives CDR1 MGHRA, CDR2 YSYEKL. This CDR3 is CASSQELRGSAREQYF. The CDR3 coding sequence is TGCGCCAGCAGCCAAGAATTAAGGGGCTCAGCGCGAGAGCAGTACTTC.

The genes are TRBV5-1 and TRBJ2-3, with TRBD2 matching 8 bases. This CDR3 has 17 amino acids. The V segment lost 3 bases and the J segment 4 bases; nucleotides outside the gene matches: 13. Germline V gene data show CDR1 as SGHRS and CDR2 as YFSETQ. CDR3 amino acids: CASSWVVGGGIPDTQYF. The DNA of the CDR3 is TGCGCCAGCAGCTGGGTTGTTGGCGGGGGGATCCCAGATACGCAGTATTTT.

The chain has TRBV5-4 and TRBJ2-1; D could derive from TRBD1 or TRBD2 (5 bases each). Trimming took 2 bases from V and 7 from J, leaving 13 bases between them. This CDR3 region has 14 residues. Germline-derived CDR1 and CDR2 are SGHNT and YYREEE (reference sequence). CDR3 sequence (DNA): TGTGCCAGCAGCTTAAGGGGCAGGGAGAATGAGCAGTTCTTC. Protein sequence: CASSLRGRENEQFF. Full variable domain (remainder filled in from reference TRBV5-4 and TRBJ2-1): ETGVTQSPTHLIKTRGQQVTLRCSSQSGHNTVSWYQQALGQGPQFIFQYYREEENGRGNFPPRFSGLQFPNYSSELNVNALELDDSALYLCASSLRGRENEQFFGPGTRLTVL.

The chain combines TRBV18 with TRBJ1-1; TRBD1 is a possible D gene (5 bases). Germline V lookup: CDR1 KGHSH, CDR2 LQKENI. This CDR3 has 11 amino acids. The V end lost 6 bases, the J end lost 8 bases, and 10 bases lay between the germline ends. In nucleotides, the CDR3 is TGTGCCAGCTCCAGCCGACAGGAAGCTTTCTTT. It encodes CASSSRQEAFF. Together with reference TRBV18 and TRBJ1-1, the CDR3 gives the full variable domain: NAGVMQNPRHLVRRRGQEARLRCSPMKGHSHVYWYRQLPEEGLKFMVYLQKENIIDESGMPKERFSAEFPKEGPSILRIQQVVRGDSAAYFCASSSRQEAFFGQGTRLTVV.

The chain recombines TRBV5-6 with TRBJ1-6, with D possibly matching TRBD1 (5 bases). V lost 4 bases, J lost 7 bases, and 12 bases lay in between. In germline, CDR1 is SGHDT, CDR2 YYEEEE. CDR3 length: 14 residues. CDR3 in DNA: TGTGCCAGCAGCACCCGGGGCGAGAATTCACCCCTCCACTTT. It is translated as CASSTRGENSPLHF.

The chain has TRBV7-9 and TRBJ1-6; 7 bases line up with TRBD1. The CDR3 totals 16 residues. Germline trimming cut 4 bases from V and 7 bases from J; bases unmatched to any gene: 10. Germline V CDR1 and CDR2: SEHNR, FQNEAQ (reference sequence). The CDR3 here is CASSSTRRGWNSPLHF. DNA for the CDR3: TGTGCCAGCAGCTCCACCCGCAGGGGGTGGAATTCACCCCTCCACTTT.

The CDR3 nucleotides are TGTGCCAGCCAGAGGACAGGGGCCGGAAACACCATATATTTT. Translating gives CASQRTGAGNTIYF. The chain is built from TRBV6-5 and TRBJ1-3, with 9 bases that match TRBD1. Unmatched junction bases numbered 6, after V lost 8 bases and J lost 4 bases. Per germline, CDR1 MNHEY and CDR2 SVGAGI. The CDR3 covers 14 residues.

J is TRBJ2-5 and V is TRBV14, with D perhaps being TRBD1 or TRBD2 (5 bases each). Germline-derived CDR1 and CDR2 are SGHDN and FVKESK. CDR3 size: 12 residues. V was trimmed by 6 bases and J by 2 bases, leaving 7 bases between them. The DNA for the CDR3 is TGTGCCAGCAGTTGGGGGCAAGAGACCCAGTACTTC. Protein product: CASSWGQETQYF. Variable domain in full (rest from reference TRBV14 and TRBJ2-5): EAGVTQFPSHSVIEKGQTVTLRCDPISGHDNLYWYRRVMGKEIKFLLHFVKESKQDESGMPNNRFLAERTGGTYSTLKVQPAELEDSGVYFCASSWGQETQYFGPGTRLLVL.

Remarks on this clone: Other DNA sequences of this sample code for an identical CDR3. V gene TRBV11-2 combines with J gene TRBJ1-6; TRBD1 agrees at 9 bases. The CDR3 is 14 amino acids. The germline V gene has CDR1 SGHAT and CDR2 FQNNGV. Germline trimming cut 4 bases from V and 9 bases from J; bases unmatched to any gene: 4. CDR3 coding DNA: TGTGCCAGCAGCTCGACAGGGGGATCTTCACCCCTCCACTTT. Its protein is CASSSTGGSSPLHF.